These T cell receptor beta chains were read from a single sample in a study of T cell repertoires in cytomegalovirus infection. MiXCR, applied by TCRdb to the reads, yields one record per CDR3 protein. The table lists around 310,000 distinct CDR3 sequences, about a sixth of them singletons. The specimen sequenced was PBMCs. The origin of the receptors is a human donor in good health (CMV status not recorded). Some clones in this sample may be carry-over from other donors' samples. Each CDR3 is given with its conserved first and last residue. Each record gives: V gene, clone size, J gene, CDR3 protein. A row's size may be missing; if present it is once, few, many or a size class.

>TRBV9|-|TRBJ2-4
CASSVGTGLAKNIQYF
>TRBV28|few|TRBJ1-5
CASSLGSSRGQHF
>TRBV5-1|few|TRBJ2-1
CASSTSGGAGHVSYNEQFF
>TRBV20-1|few|TRBJ1-2
CSAKDRGHYGYTF
>TRBV6-2/TRBV6-3|many|TRBJ2-1
CASSSAGLAGGDYNEQFF
>TRBV7-9|few|TRBJ2-7
CASSLGSVYPGYEQYF
>TRBV7-2|-|TRBJ2-6
CASSASGGNSGANVLTF
>TRBV5-4|-|TRBJ2-1
CASSLGGSYVHEQFF
>TRBV20-1|few|TRBJ1-2
CSASAPQGFGYGYTF
>TRBV20-1|-|TRBJ1-4
CSARDRSTNEKLFF
>TRBV10-3|few|TRBJ2-5
CAIRPGTGLQETQYF
>TRBV5-1|-|TRBJ1-4
CASSLGLTPTNEKLFF
>TRBV5-4|many|TRBJ1-6
CASSPGQGKNSPLHF
>TRBV20-1|few|TRBJ2-3
CSAGGAYGTDTQYF
>TRBV7-3|many|TRBJ2-6
CASSFGGSGANVLTF
>TRBV19|-|TRBJ1-5
CASSVFMGGQTNQPQHF
>TRBV7-9|many|TRBJ2-7
CASSPRDRSSYEQYF
>TRBV7-8|-|TRBJ1-4
CASSLVRGATNEKLFF
>TRBV6-1|many|TRBJ1-2
CASSPSGSNYGYTF
>TRBV5-1|-|TRBJ2-6
CASRRMGAGANVLTF
>TRBV27|few|TRBJ2-7
CASKSAGRRGYEQYF
>TRBV28|-|TRBJ2-3
CASTSGQATDTQYF
>TRBV7-9|-|TRBJ2-5
CASSLVSGHQETQYF
>TRBV5-4|few|TRBJ2-3
CASSLDFSDTQYF
>TRBV7-2|many|TRBJ2-3
CAPARTETDTQYF
>TRBV5-8|-|TRBJ2-7
CASSFREFADYEQYF
>TRBV12-3/TRBV12-4|-|TRBJ1-3
CASSSQSITGNTIYF
>TRBV6-1|many|TRBJ2-3
CASSEVMDSPPYF
>TRBV7-9|-|TRBJ1-5
CASSSLPGQGYQPQHF
>TRBV7-6|many|TRBJ2-5
CASSSMGEETQYF
>TRBV9|-|TRBJ1-5
CASSRGTASNQPQHF
>TRBV29-1|few|TRBJ2-5
CSAGGGTEETQYF
>TRBV11-3|many|TRBJ1-1
CASSEQVNTEAFF
>TRBV11-2|many|TRBJ1-4
CASSLGRGGAANEKLFF
>TRBV20-1|few|TRBJ2-7
CSARTGAYEQYF
>TRBV5-4|few|TRBJ1-6
CASSLVQPSYNSPLHF
>TRBV29-1|few|TRBJ1-5
CSVELGLGQPQHF
>TRBV7-3|few|TRBJ1-6
CASSSSGGNSPLHF
>TRBV5-4|few|TRBJ2-7
CASSSPGGNVEQYF
>TRBV20-1|-|TRBJ1-4
CSARVGQGNEKLFF
>TRBV10-3|-|TRBJ2-2
CAISESAGQANTGELFF
>TRBV12-3/TRBV12-4|many|TRBJ1-2
CASSNQGYGYTF
>TRBV5-1|-|TRBJ2-1
CASSDPRGGSYSEQFF
>TRBV4-1|-|TRBJ1-1
CASSLIPGGTEAFF
>TRBV28|-|TRBJ1-5
CASSFWGENQPQHF
>TRBV20-1|many|TRBJ1-1
CSARASGFEAFF
>TRBV3-1|few|TRBJ1-1
CASSPLKPRGQMNTEAFF
>TRBV29-1|-|TRBJ2-7
CSVDIQGYEQYF
>TRBV27|many|TRBJ2-7
CASSFDRISYEQYF
>TRBV10-3|few|TRBJ2-7
CAISSRYSYEQYF